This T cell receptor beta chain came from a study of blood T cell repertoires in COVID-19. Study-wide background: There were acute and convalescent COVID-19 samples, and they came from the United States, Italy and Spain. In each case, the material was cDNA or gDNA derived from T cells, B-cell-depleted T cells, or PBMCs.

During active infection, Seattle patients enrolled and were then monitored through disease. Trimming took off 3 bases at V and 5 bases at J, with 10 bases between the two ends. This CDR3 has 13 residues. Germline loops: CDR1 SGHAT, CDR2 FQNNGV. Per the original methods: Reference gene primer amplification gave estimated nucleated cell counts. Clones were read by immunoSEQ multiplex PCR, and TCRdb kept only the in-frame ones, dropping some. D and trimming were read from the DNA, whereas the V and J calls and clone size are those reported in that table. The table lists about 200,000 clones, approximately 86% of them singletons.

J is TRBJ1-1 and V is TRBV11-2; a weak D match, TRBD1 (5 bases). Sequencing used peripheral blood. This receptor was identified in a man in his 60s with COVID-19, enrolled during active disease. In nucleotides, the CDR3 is TGTGCCAGCAGCTTCAGGGTGGGGACTGAAGCTTTCTTT. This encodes CASSFRVGTEAFF.